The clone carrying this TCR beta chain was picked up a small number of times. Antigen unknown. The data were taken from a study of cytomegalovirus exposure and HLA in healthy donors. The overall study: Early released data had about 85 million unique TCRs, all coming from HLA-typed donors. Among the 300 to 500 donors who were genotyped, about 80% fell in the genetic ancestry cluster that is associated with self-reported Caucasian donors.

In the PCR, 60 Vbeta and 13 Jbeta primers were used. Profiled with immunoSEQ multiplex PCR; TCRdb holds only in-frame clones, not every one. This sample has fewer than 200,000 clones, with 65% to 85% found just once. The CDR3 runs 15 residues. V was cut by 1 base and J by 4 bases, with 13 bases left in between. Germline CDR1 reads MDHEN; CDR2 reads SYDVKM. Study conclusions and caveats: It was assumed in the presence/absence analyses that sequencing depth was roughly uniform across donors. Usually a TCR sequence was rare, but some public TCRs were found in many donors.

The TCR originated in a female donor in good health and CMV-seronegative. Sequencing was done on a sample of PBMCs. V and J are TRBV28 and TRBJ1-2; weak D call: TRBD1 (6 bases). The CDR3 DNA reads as TGTGCCAGCAGTTTATTGCAAGGACAGCGCTATGGCTACACCTTC. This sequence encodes CASSLLQGQRYGYTF.